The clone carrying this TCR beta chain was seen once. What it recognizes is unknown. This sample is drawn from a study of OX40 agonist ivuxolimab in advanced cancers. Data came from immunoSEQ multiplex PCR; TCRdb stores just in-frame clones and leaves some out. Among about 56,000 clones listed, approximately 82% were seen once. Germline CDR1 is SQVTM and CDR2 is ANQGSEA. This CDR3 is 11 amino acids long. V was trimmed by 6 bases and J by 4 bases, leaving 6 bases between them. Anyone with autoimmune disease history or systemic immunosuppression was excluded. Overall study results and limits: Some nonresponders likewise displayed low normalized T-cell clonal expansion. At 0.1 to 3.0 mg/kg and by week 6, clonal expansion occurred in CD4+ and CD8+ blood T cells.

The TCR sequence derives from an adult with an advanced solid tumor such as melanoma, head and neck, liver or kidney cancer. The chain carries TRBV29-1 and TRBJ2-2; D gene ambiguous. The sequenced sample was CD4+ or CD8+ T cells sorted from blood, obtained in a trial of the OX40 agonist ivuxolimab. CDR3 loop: CSVAFTGELFF. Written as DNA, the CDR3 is TGCAGCGTGGCCTTCACCGGGGAGCTGTTTTTT.